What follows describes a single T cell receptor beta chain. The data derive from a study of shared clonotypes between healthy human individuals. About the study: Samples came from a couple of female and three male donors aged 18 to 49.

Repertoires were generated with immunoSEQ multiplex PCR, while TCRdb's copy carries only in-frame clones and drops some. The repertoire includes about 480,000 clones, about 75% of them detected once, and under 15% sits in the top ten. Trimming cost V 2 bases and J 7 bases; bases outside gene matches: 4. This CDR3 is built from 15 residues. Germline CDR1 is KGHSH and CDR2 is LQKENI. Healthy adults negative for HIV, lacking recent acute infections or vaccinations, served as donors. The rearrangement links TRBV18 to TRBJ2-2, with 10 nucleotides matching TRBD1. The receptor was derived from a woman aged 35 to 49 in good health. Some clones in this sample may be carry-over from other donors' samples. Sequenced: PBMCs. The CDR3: CASSPDRGQSGELFF. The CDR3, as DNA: TGTGCCAGCTCACCAGACAGGGGGCAAAGCGGGGAGCTGTTTTTT.